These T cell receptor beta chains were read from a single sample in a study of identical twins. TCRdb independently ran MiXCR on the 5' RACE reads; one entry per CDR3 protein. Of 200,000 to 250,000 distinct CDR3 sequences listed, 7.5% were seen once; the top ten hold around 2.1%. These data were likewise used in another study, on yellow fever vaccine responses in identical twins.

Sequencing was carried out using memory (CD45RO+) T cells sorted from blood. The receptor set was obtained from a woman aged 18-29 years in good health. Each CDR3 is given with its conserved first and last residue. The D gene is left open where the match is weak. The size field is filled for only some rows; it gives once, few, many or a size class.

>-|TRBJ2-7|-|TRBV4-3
CASSQSGTSYEQYF
TGCGCCAGCAGCCAATCCGGGACCTCCTACGAGCAGTACTTC
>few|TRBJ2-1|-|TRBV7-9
CASSPQGGGPHEQFF
TGTGCCAGCAGCCCGCAGGGAGGAGGACCCCATGAGCAGTTCTTC
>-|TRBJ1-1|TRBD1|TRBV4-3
CASSPHRGLSEAFF
TGCGCCAGCAGCCCCCACAGGGGGCTGTCCGAAGCTTTCTTT
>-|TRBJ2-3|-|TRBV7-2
CASSVGHTDTQYF
TGTGCCAGCAGTGTAGGGCACACAGATACGCAGTATTTT
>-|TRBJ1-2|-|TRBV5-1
CASSLTGTTNYGYTF
TGCGCCAGCAGCTTGACCGGGACAACTAACTATGGCTACACCTTC
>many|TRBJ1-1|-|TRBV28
CASSPLGTEAFF
TGTGCCAGCAGCCCTCTCGGAACTGAAGCTTTCTTT
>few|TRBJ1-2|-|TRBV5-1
CASSPELTNYGYTF
TGCGCCAGCAGCCCGGAACTTACTAACTATGGCTACACCTTC
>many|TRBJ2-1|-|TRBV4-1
CASSQVGSKTYNEQFF
TGCGCCAGCAGCCAAGTGGGCAGCAAAACCTACAATGAGCAGTTCTTC
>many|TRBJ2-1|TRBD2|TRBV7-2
CASSLEAGGLGREQFF
TGTGCCAGCAGCTTAGAAGCGGGGGGGCTGGGGCGAGAGCAGTTCTTC
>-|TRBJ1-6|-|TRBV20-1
CSARQNSPLHF
TGCAGTGCTAGACAGAATTCACCCCTCCACTTT
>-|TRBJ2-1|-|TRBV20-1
CSARDSGVASNEQFF
TGCAGTGCTAGAGATTCGGGAGTCGCCTCCAATGAGCAGTTCTTC
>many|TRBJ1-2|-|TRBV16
CASSPQTGSYGYTF
TGTGCCAGCAGCCCCCAAACAGGGTCGTACGGCTACACCTTC
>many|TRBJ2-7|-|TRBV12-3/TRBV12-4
CASNHSSGLETYEQYF
TGTGCCAGCAATCACTCCTCGGGACTGGAGACGTACGAGCAGTACTTC
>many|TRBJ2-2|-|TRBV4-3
CASSQGARPRDTGELFF
TGCGCCAGCAGCCAAGGGGCACGTCCGCGGGACACCGGGGAGCTGTTTTTT
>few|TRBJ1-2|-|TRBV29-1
CSVGKTETNYGYTF
TGCAGCGTTGGAAAGACAGAGACTAACTATGGCTACACCTTC
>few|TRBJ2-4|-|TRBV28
CASRPTGPGIQYF
TGTGCCAGCAGACCAACAGGGCCGGGTATTCAGTACTTC
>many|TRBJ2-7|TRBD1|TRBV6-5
CASSYSWTGYTDYEQYF
TGTGCCAGCAGTTACTCGTGGACAGGGTACACGGACTACGAGCAGTACTTC
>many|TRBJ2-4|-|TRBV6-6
CASRGKGDIQYF
TGTGCCAGCAGGGGGAAGGGGGACATTCAGTACTTC
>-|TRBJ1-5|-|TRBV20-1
CSARPNSGQPQHF
TGCAGTGCTAGACCCAATAGCGGTCAGCCCCAGCATTTT
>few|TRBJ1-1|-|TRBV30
CAWSQDLSTEAFF
TGTGCCTGGAGTCAGGATCTGAGTACTGAAGCTTTCTTT
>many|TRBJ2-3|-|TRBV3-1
CASSQVDTQYF
TGTGCCAGCAGCCAAGTAGATACGCAGTATTTT
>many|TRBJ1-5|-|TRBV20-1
CSVGGRGNQPQHF
TGCAGTGTTGGGGGGCGGGGCAATCAGCCCCAGCATTTT
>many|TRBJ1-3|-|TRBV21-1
CASSKSGPGNTIYF
TGTGCCAGCAGCAAATCAGGGCCAGGAAACACCATATATTTT
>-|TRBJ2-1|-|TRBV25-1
CASSESSGASAEQFF
TGTGCCAGCAGTGAATCCTCGGGGGCCTCGGCTGAGCAGTTCTTC
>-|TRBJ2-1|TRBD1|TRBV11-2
CASSLGQGANNEQFF
TGTGCCAGCAGCTTGGGACAGGGGGCAAACAATGAGCAGTTCTTC
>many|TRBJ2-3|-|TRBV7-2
CASSFRGANEDTQYF
TGTGCCAGCAGCTTTAGGGGTGCCAACGAAGATACGCAGTATTTT